The clone carrying this T cell receptor (beta chain) was detected once. Sample treatment: roughly 18 received Ad26.COV2.S at low or high dose, single or two shots; several received placebo; per-sample allocation not given. At day 63 after the first vaccine or placebo injection, samples were drawn. Vaccination used an Ad26 vector expressing Wuhan-strain SARS-CoV-2 spike. The data originate from a study of Ad26.COV2.S vaccination and SARS-CoV-2 variants. Here immunoSEQ multiplex PCR was the method, and the copy in TCRdb shows in-frame clones only, minus some. The profile shows 200,000 to 250,000 clones, 85% to 90% of them singletons. The CDR3 sequence is 12 residues long. V lost 3 bases to trimming and J lost 10 bases; unmatched junction nucleotides: 6. From germline, CDR1 is SQVTM and CDR2 ANQGSEA.

This chain connects TRBV29-1 to TRBJ2-1, with 7 bases matching TRBD1. This sample comprised peripheral blood, obtained in a trial of Ad26.COV2.S vaccine versus placebo. This TCR derives from a person between 18 and 65 years old who received the Ad26.COV2.S COVID-19 vaccine or a placebo. CDR3 nucleotides: TGCAGCGTTGAGAGGGGGCGGAGGGAGCAGTTCTTC. It codes for CSVERGRREQFF.